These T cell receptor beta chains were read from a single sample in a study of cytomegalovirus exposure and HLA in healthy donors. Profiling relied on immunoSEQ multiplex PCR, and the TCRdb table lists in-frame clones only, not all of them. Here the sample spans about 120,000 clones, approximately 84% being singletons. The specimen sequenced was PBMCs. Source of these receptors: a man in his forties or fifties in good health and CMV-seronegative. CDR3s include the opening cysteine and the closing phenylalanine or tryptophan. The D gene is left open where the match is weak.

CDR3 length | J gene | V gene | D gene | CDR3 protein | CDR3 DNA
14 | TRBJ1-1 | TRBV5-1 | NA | CASSLGDTYTEAFF | TGCGCCAGCAGCTTAGGGGACACCTACACTGAAGCTTTCTTT
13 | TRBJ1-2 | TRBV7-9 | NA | CASSPPLRPGYTF | TGTGCCAGCAGCCCTCCTCTCAGGCCGGGCTACACCTTC
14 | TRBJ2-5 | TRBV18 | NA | CASSPRRDQETQYF | TGTGCCAGCTCGCCTAGACGGGACCAAGAGACCCAGTACTTC
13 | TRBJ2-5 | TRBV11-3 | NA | CASSSRTDGTQYF | TGTGCCAGCAGCTCTAGGACAGACGGGACCCAGTACTTC
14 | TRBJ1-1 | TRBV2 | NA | CASRGRESSTEAFF | TGTGCCAGCAGGGGGCGCGAATCTAGCACTGAAGCTTTCTTT
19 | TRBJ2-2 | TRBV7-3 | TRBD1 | CASSLTYGTVPTNTGELFF | TGTGCCAGCAGCTTAACGTACGGGACAGTACCCACGAACACCGGGGAGCTGTTTTTT
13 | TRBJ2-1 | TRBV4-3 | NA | CASSHHFRDEQFF | TGCGCCAGCAGCCATCATTTTCGGGATGAGCAGTTCTTC
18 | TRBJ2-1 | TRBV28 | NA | CASSFRPWGPEGSNEQFF | TGTGCCAGCAGTTTTAGGCCATGGGGGCCAGAAGGCTCCAATGAGCAGTTCTTC
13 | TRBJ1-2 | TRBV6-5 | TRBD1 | CASSTGTDYGYTF | TGTGCCAGCAGTACCGGGACAGACTATGGCTACACCTTC
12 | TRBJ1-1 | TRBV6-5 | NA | CASSYPNTEAFF | TGTGCCAGCAGTTACCCCAATACTGAAGCTTTCTTT